This T cell receptor beta chain came from a study of Graves' ophthalmopathy and Graves' hyperthyroidism. In the study overall: There was a collection of peripheral blood at initial diagnosis, before any treatment.

The V gene's germline CDR1 is SGHRS and CDR2 YFSETQ. The V gene lost 0 bases and the J gene lost 0 bases, with 9 bases spanning the gap. The CDR3 runs 15 residues. Notes on the study in general: Most thyroid clonotypes with frequency above 0.001 were detected in blood too.

What supplied the PBMCs was about 10 ml of fresh peripheral blood. Beta-chain TCR CDR3 regions were amplified from RNA transcripts. Amplification began with first-round RT-PCR using HTBI primers, then second-round multiplex PCR was performed. TCRdb called the multiplex PCR reads again in MiXCR, with one record for every CDR3 protein. Here the sample spans approximately 380,000 distinct CDR3 sequences, under 25% being singletons. This clonotype was picked up many times. Its antigen is unknown. Specimen: peripheral blood. The sequence came from a woman between 18 and 30 years old with stable Graves' hyperthyroidism. The chain recombines TRBV5-1 with TRBJ1-1; tentative D call: TRBD1 (6 bases). CDR3: CASSLVQGLNTEAFF. For the CDR3, the DNA is TGCGCCAGCAGCTTGGTACAGGGTTTGAACACTGAAGCTTTCTTT.